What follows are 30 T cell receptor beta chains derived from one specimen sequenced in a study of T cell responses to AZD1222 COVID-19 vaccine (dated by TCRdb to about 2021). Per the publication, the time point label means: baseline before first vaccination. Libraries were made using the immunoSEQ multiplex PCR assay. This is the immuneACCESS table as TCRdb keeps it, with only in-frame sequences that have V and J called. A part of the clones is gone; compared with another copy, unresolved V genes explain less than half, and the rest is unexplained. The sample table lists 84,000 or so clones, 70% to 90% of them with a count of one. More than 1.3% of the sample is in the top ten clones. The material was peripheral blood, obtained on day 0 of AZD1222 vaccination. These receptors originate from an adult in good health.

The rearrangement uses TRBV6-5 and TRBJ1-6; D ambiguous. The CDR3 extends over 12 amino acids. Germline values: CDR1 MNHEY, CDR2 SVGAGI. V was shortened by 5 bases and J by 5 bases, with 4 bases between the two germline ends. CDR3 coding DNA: TGTGCCAGCAGTAGGGATAATTCACCCCTCCACTTT. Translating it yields CASSRDNSPLHF.

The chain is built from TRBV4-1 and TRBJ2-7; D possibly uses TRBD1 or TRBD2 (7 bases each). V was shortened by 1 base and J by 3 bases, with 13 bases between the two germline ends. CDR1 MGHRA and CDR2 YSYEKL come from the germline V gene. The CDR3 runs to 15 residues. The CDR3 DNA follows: TGCGCCAGCAGCCAAGCAGGGGGGGGCTACTACGAGCAGTACTTC. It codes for CASSQAGGGYYEQYF.

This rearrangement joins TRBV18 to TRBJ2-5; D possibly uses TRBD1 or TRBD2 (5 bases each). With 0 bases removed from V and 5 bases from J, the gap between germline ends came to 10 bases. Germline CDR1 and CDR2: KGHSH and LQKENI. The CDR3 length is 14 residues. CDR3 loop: CASSPPGDAETQYF. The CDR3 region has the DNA TGTGCCAGCTCACCACCGGGGGACGCCGAGACCCAGTACTTC.

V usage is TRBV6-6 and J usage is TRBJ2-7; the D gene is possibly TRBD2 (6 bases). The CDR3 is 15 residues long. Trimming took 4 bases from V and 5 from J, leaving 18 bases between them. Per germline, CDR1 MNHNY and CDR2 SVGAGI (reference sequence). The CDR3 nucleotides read TGTGCCAGCAGTTCCCACGGCGGGGCACAGGACGAGCAGTACTTC. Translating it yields CASSSHGGAQDEQYF.

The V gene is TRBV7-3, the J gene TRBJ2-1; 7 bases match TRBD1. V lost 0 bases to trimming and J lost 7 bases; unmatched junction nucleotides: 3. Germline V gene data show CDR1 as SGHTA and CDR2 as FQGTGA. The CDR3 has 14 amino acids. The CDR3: CASSLTGGGNEQFF. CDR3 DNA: TGTGCCAGCAGCTTAACAGGGGGCGGGAATGAGCAGTTCTTC.

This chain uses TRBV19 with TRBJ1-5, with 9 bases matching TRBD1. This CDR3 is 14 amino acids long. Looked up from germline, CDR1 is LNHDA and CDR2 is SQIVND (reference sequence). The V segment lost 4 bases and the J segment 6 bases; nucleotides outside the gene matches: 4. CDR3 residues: CASSRDREIQPQHF. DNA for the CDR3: TGTGCCAGTAGTAGGGACAGGGAAATTCAGCCCCAGCATTTT. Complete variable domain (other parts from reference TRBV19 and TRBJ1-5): DGGITQSPKYLFRKEGQNVTLSCEQNLNHDAMYWYRQDPGQGLRLIYYSQIVNDFQKGDIAEGYSVSREKKESFPLTVTSAQKNPTAFYLCASSRDREIQPQHFGDGTRLSIL.

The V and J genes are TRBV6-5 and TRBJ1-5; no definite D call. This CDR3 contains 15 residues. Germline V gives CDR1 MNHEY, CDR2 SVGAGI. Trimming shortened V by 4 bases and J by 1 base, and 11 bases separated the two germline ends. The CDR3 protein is CASSSSWESNQPQHF. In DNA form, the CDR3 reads TGTGCCAGCAGTTCCTCGTGGGAAAGCAATCAGCCCCAGCATTTT.

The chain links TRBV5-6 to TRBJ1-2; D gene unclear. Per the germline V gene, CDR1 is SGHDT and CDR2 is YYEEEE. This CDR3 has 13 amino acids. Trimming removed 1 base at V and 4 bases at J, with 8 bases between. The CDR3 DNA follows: TGTGCCAGCAGCTTGCCGCTGGGCTATGGCTACACCTTC. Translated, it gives CASSLPLGYGYTF.

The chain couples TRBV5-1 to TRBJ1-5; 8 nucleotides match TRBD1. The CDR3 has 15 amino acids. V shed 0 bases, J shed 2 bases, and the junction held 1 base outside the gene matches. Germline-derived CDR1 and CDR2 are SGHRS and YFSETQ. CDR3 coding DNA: TGCGCCAGCAGCTTGGAGGGACAGGGCAATCAGCCCCAGCATTTT. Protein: CASSLEGQGNQPQHF.

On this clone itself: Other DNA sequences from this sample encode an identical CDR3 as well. The DNA of the CDR3 is TGTGCCAGCTCACCGACAGGCGCCTACGAGCAGTACTTC. This translates into CASSPTGAYEQYF. The chain couples TRBV18 to TRBJ2-7; a possible D gene is TRBD1 (6 bases). The CDR3 spans 13 residues. V dropped 3 bases and J dropped 2 bases, with 8 bases sitting between them. Germline CDR1 is KGHSH and CDR2 is LQKENI.

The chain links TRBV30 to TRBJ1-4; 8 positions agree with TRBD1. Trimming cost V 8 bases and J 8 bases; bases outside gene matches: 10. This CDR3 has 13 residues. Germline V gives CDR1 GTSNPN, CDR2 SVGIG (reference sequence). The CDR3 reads CAGPDRDGEKLFF. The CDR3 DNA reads TGTGCCGGACCGGACAGGGATGGGGAAAAACTGTTTTTT. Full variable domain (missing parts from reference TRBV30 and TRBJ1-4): SQTIHQWPATLVQPVGSPLSLECTVEGTSNPNLYWYRQAAGRGLQLLFYSVGIGQISSEVPQNLSASRPQDRQFILSSKKLLLSDSGFYLCAGPDRDGEKLFFGSGTQLSVL.

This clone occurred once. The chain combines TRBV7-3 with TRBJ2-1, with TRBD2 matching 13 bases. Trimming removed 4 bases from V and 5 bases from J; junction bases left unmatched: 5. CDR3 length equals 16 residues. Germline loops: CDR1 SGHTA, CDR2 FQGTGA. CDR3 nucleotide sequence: TGTGCCAGCAGCTCCGGGGGACTAGCGGGAAACAATGAGCAGTTCTTC. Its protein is CASSSGGLAGNNEQFF.

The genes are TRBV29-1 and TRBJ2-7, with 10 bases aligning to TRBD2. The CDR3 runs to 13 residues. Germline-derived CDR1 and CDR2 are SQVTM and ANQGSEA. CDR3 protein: CSARAGGPYEQYF. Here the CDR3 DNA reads TGCAGTGCTCGAGCGGGAGGGCCTTACGAGCAGTACTTC.

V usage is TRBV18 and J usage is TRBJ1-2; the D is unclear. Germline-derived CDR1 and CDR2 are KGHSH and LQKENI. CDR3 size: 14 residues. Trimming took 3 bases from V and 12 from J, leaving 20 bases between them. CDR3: CASSPQPEGSRNTF. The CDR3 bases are TGTGCCAGCTCACCTCAGCCGGAGGGCAGCCGCAACACCTTC.

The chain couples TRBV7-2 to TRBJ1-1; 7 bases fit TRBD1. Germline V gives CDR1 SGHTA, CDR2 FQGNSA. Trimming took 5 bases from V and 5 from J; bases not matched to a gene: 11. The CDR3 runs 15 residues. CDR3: CASSPLTGLRTEAFF. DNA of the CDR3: TGTGCCAGCAGCCCTCTGACAGGGTTAAGGACTGAAGCTTTCTTT. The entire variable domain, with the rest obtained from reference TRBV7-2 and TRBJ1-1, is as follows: GAGVSQSPSNKVTEKGKDVELRCDPISGHTALYWYRQSLGQGLEFLIYFQGNSAPDKSGLPSDRFSAERTGGSVSTLTIQRTQQEDSAVYLCASSPLTGLRTEAFFGQGTRLTVV.

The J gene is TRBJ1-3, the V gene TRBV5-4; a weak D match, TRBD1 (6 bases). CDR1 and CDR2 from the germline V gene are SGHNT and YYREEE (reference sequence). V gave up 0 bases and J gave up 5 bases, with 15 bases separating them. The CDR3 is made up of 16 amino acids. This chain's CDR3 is CASSLGGLLSRNTIYF. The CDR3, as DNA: TGTGCCAGCAGCTTGGGGGGGCTGCTTTCCCGAAACACCATATATTTT.

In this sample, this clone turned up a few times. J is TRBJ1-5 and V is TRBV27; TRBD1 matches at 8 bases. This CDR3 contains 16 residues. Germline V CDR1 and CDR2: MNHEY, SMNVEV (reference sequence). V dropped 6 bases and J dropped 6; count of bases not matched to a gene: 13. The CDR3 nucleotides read TGTGCCAGCAGCTTGCTCGGCCAGGGGGCCGTTCAGCCCCAGCATTTT. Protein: CASSLLGQGAVQPQHF.

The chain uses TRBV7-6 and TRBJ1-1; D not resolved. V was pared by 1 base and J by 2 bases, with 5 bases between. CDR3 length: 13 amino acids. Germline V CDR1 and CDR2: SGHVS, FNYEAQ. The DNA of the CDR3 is TGTGCCAGCAGCTTAGGGATAAACACTGAAGCTTTCTTT. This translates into CASSLGINTEAFF.

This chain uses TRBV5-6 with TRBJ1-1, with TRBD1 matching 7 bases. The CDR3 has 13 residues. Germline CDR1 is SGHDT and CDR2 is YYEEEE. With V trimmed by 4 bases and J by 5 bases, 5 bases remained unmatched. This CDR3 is CASSDRVGTEAFF. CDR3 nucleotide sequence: TGTGCCAGCAGCGACAGGGTAGGGACTGAAGCTTTCTTT. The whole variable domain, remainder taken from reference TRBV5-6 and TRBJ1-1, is DAGVTQSPTHLIKTRGQQVTLRCSPKSGHDTVSWYQQALGQGPQFIFQYYEEEERQRGNFPDRFSGHQFPNYSSELNVNALLLGDSALYLCASSDRVGTEAFFGQGTRLTVV.

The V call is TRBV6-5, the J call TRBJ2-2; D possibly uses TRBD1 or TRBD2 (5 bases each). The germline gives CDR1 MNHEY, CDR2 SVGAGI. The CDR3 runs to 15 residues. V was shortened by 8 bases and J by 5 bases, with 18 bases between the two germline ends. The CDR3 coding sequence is TGTGCCAGCTCCCGGGTCGGGGACGGGACCGGGGAGCTGTTTTTT. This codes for CASSRVGDGTGELFF.

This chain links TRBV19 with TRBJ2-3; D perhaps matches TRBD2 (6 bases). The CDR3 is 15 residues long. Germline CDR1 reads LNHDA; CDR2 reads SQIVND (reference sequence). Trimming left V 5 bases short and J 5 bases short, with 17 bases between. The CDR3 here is CASSSERALGDTQYF. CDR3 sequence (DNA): TGTGCCAGTAGTTCAGAGCGGGCACTGGGAGATACGCAGTATTTT.

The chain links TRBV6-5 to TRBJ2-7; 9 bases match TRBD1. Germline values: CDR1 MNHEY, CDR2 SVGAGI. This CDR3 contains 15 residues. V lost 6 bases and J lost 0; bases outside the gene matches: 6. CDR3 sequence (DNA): TGTGCCAGCAGCAAACAGGGGGCCCTCTCCTACGAGCAGTACTTC. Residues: CASSKQGALSYEQYF.

The CDR3 DNA reads as TGTGCCAGCACCCGGGACGGCCTCTCTGGAAACACCATATATTTT. Translating gives CASTRDGLSGNTIYF. V usage is TRBV2 and J usage is TRBJ1-3; D perhaps matches TRBD1 (5 bases). Germline V gene sequence: CDR1 SNHLY, CDR2 FYNNEI. CDR3 length equals 15 residues. Trimming pared 7 bases from V and 0 bases from J, leaving 13 bases between.

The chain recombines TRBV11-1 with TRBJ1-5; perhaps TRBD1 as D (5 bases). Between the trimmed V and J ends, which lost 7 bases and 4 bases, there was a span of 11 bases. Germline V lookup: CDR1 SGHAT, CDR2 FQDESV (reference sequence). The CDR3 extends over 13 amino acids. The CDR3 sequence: CASIGAGNQPQHF. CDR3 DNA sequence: TGTGCCAGCATCGGGGCAGGAAATCAGCCCCAGCATTTT. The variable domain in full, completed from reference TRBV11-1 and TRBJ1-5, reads EAEVAQSPRYKITEKSQAVAFWCDPISGHATLYWYRQILGQGPELLVQFQDESVVDDSQLPKDRFSAERLKGVDSTLKIQPAELGDSAMYLCASIGAGNQPQHFGDGTRLSIL.

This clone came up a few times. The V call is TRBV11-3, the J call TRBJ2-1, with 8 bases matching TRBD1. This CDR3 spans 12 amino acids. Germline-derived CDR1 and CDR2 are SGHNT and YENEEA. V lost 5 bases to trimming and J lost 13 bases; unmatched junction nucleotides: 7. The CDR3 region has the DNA TGTGCCAGCAGCCCGAGACAGGGGCAACAGTTCTTC. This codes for CASSPRQGQQFF.

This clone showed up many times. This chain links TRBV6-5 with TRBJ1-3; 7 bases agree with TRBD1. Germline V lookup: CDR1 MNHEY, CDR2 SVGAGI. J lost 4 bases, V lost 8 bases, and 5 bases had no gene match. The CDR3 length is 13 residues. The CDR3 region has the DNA TGTGCCAGCCACAGGGGCGAAGGAAACACCATATATTTT. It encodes CASHRGEGNTIYF.

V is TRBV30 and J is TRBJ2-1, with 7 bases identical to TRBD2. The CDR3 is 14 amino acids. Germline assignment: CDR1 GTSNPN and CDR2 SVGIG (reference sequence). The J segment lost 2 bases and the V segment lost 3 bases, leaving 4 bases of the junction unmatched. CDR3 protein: CAWRGRAPYNEQFF. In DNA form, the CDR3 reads TGTGCCTGGAGGGGGAGGGCCCCCTACAATGAGCAGTTCTTC.

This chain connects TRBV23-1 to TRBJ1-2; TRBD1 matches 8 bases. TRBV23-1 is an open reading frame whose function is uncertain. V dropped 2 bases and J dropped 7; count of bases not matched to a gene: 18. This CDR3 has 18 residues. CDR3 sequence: CASSQRTGFLYALGGYTF. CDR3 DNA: TGCGCCAGCAGTCAAAGGACAGGGTTTCTCTATGCGTTAGGTGGCTACACCTTC.

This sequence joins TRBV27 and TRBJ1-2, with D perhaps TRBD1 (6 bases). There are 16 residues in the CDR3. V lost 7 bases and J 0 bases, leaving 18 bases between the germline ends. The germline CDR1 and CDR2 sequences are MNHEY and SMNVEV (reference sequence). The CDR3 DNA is TGTGCCAGCAAGGAGCCAGGGGCGTCGGCTAACTATGGCTACACCTTC. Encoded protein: CASKEPGASANYGYTF.

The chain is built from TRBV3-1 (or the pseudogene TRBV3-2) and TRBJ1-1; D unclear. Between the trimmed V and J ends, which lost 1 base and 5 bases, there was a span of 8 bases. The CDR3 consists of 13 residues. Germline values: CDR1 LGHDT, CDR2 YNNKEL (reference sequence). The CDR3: CASSQVGETEAFF. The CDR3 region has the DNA TGTGCCAGCAGCCAAGTCGGGGAGACTGAAGCTTTCTTT.